The 6 T cell receptor beta chains in this list originate from one sample, sequenced in a study of shared clonotypes between healthy human individuals. Repertoires were generated with immunoSEQ multiplex PCR, while TCRdb's copy carries only in-frame clones and drops some. The table lists 1.4 million or so clones, about 98.5% of them singletons. Sequencing input: naive CD4+ T cells sorted from blood. The subset here: CD45RA+ positively selected. These receptors were obtained from a man younger than 40 in good health.

V is TRBV27 and J is TRBJ2-7; 7 bases match TRBD1. The CDR3 length is 15 residues. CDR1 and CDR2 from the germline V gene are MNHEY and SMNVEV (reference sequence). With 4 bases clipped from V and 0 bases from J, the junction kept 6 bases outside the gene matches. For the CDR3, the DNA is TGTGCCAGCAGTTCGATAGGGGGCGCCTCCTACGAGCAGTACTTC. Its translation is CASSSIGGASYEQYF.

The V call is TRBV12-5, the J call TRBJ2-1; tentatively, D is TRBD1 or TRBD2 (5 bases each). The CDR3 runs to 12 residues. V shed 9 bases and J shed 3 bases, with 9 bases lying between them. In germline, CDR1 is LGHNT, CDR2 FRNRAP. CDR3 in amino acids: CASGAYYNEQFF. In nucleotides, the CDR3 is TGTGCTAGCGGGGCCTACTACAATGAGCAGTTCTTC.

The V call is TRBV7-8, the J call TRBJ1-1, with D possibly being TRBD1 (6 bases). This CDR3 region has 16 residues. In germline, CDR1 is SGHVS, CDR2 FQNEAQ. V lost 3 bases to trimming and J lost 0 bases, with 14 bases between them. As DNA, the CDR3 is TGTGCCAGCAGCTTTTTTCCGGACAGCTTGAACACTGAAGCTTTCTTT. It yields the protein CASSFFPDSLNTEAFF.

The genes are TRBV6-5 and TRBJ2-5; D remains unclear. Trimming shortened V by 7 bases and J by 1 base, and 16 bases separated the two germline ends. Germline loops: CDR1 MNHEY, CDR2 SVGAGI. This CDR3 is built from 15 residues. CDR3 residues: CASTHSLGIQETQYF. The DNA for the CDR3 is TGTGCCAGCACCCACTCCCTAGGGATCCAAGAGACCCAGTACTTC.

The chain recombines TRBV15 with TRBJ2-7; perhaps TRBD2 as D (6 bases). This CDR3 is 14 amino acids long. V was clipped by 0 bases and J by 2 bases, with 8 bases between them. Germline V gives CDR1 LNHNV, CDR2 YYDKDF (reference sequence). The CDR3 nucleotides read TGTGCCACCAGCAGAGACGGGGGAACCTACGAGCAGTACTTC. Translated, it gives CATSRDGGTYEQYF. The full variable domain, with the rest looked up from reference TRBV15 and TRBJ2-7, is DAMVIQNPRYQVTQFGKPVTLSCSQTLNHNVMYWYQQKSSQAPKLLFHYYDKDFNNEADTPDNFQSRRPNTSFCFLDIRSPGLGDTAMYLCATSRDGGTYEQYFGPGTRLTVT.

The V call is TRBV19, the J call TRBJ2-7; D remains unclear. Germline CDR1 reads LNHDA; CDR2 reads SQIVND (reference sequence). Trimming shortened V by 4 bases and J by 1 base, and 11 bases separated the two germline ends. This CDR3 is 14 amino acids long. CDR3 coding DNA: TGTGCCAGTAGTAAGACAAAAGGGTCCTACGAGCAGTACTTC. Encoded protein: CASSKTKGSYEQYF.